This T cell receptor (beta chain) was recovered during a study of cytomegalovirus exposure and HLA in healthy donors. On the study more broadly: Earlier results showed 120 million or so unique TCR beta sequences derived from 150 million to 200 million T cells. Notes on the study in general: From TCR beta sequences, most subjects' HLA-A and HLA-B alleles were reportedly predicted accurately. Many donors carried some public TCRs, although rarity characterized most TCR sequences.

As regards this clone: Its antigen is unidentified.

Trimming removed 5 bases from V and 1 base from J; junction bases left unmatched: 12. Germline V gene data show CDR1 as SEHNR and CDR2 as FQNEAQ (reference sequence). The CDR3 totals 17 residues. The study ran its PCR with 60 Vbeta and 13 Jbeta primers. Profiling relied on immunoSEQ multiplex PCR, and the TCRdb table lists in-frame clones only, not all of them. The sample includes around 29,000 clones. Sequencing input: PBMCs. This chain links TRBV7-9 with TRBJ2-7; 9 bases are a match to TRBD2. The TCR originated in a man under 40 in good health and CMV-seronegative. CDR3 protein: CASSLGLTTSGSYEQYF. CDR3 in DNA: TGTGCCAGCAGCCTGGGTTTAACGACTAGCGGTTCCTACGAGCAGTACTTC. The whole variable domain, filled in from reference TRBV7-9 and TRBJ2-7, reads DTGVSQNPRHKITKRGQNVTFRCDPISEHNRLYWYRQTLGQGPEFLTYFQNEAQLEKSRLLSDRFSAERPKGSFSTLEIQRTEQGDSAMYLCASSLGLTTSGSYEQYFGPGTRLTVT.